Below, one TCR beta chain is given with its context. The target antigen is unknown. This specimen belongs to a study of T cell responses to AZD1222 COVID-19 vaccine. Study observations and caveats: White British people made up most donors, females outnumbered males, and clonal diversity was possibly underestimated. Across the whole spike, CD4 TCRs peaked at regions 160-218 and 743-854. Per reports, nearly half of all spike-specific TCRs target regions that are unmutated in variants.

The germline V gene encodes CDR1 SQVTM and CDR2 ANQGSEA. This CDR3 is built from 15 residues. V was cut by 7 bases and J by 0 bases, with 16 bases left in between. The method was immunoSEQ multiplex PCR; TCRdb's version includes in-frame clones alone and lacks a portion of them. This table holds roughly 120,000 clones, around nine tenths found once. The V and J genes are TRBV29-1 and TRBJ1-3, with D perhaps matching TRBD1 (6 bases). The TCR was taken from an adult who received the AZD1222 COVID-19 vaccine. The input for sequencing was peripheral blood, taken 28 days after the second AZD1222 dose. CDR3 loop: CSAGIQGPSGNTIYF. For the CDR3, the DNA is TGCAGCGCCGGTATACAGGGCCCCTCTGGAAACACCATATATTTT.